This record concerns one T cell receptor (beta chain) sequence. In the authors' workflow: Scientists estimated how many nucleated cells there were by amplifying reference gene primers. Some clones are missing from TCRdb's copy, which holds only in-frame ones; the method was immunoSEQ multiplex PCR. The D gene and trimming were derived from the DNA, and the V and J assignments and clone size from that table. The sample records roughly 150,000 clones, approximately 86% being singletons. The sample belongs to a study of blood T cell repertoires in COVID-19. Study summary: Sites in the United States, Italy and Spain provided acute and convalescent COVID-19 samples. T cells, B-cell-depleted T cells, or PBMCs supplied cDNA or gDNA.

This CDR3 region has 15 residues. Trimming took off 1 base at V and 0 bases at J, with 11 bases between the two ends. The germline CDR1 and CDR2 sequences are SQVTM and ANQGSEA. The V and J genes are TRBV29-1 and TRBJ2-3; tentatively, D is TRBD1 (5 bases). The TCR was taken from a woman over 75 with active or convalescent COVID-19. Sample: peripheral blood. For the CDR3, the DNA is TGCAGCGTTGAAGCCCGACAGCGTAGCACAGATACGCAGTATTTT. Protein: CSVEARQRSTDTQYF.